A selection of T cell receptor beta chains follows, all from one sample in a study of cytomegalovirus exposure and HLA in healthy donors. TCRdb keeps only in-frame clones here, not all; method: immunoSEQ multiplex PCR. The sample lists 150,000 to 200,000 clones, roughly 84% occurring once. Sequencing was done on a sample of PBMCs. These receptor sequences come from a boy between 2 and 15 years old in good health and CMV-seronegative. The CDR3 runs from the conserved cysteine through the conserved F or W. A D gene is named only where the DNA matches it firmly. Expanded clones get a size class; other rows say once, few or many, or leave the size out.

TRBJ2-5	.	TRBD2	TRBV29-1	TGCAGCGTTGATTGGACTAGCGGGGAGACCCAGTACTTC	CSVDWTSGETQYF
TRBJ2-1	.	TRBD1	TRBV6-5	TGTGCCAGCGGACAGGGGAGCTACAATGAGCAGTTCTTC	CASGQGSYNEQFF
TRBJ2-3	.	TRBD1	TRBV5-1	TGCGCCAGCAGCTATTCAGGGGGCGAGAGCACAGATACGCAGTATTTT	CASSYSGGESTDTQYF
TRBJ2-5	.	.	TRBV25-1	TGTGCCAGCAGTGGGCTCTTTTCTCAGGAGTACTTC	CASSGLFSQEYF
TRBJ2-3	.	.	TRBV6-1	TGTGCCAGCGATTCCTTAGCGGCAGATACGCAGTATTTT	CASDSLAADTQYF
TRBJ1-2	.	.	TRBV2	TGTGCCAGCAGTGAAGATGGGGCTATACGTGGCTACACCTTC	CASSEDGAIRGYTF
TRBJ2-5	.	TRBD1	TRBV2	TGTGCCAGCAGAACAGGGGTAGAGACCCAGTACTTC	CASRTGVETQYF
TRBJ2-7	.	TRBD1	TRBV9	TGTGCCAGCAGCCCCGGGACAGTAAATTACGAGCAGTACTTC	CASSPGTVNYEQYF
TRBJ2-1	.	.	TRBV2	TGTGCCAGCAGTGAAGGAGCTACTCGTGAGCAGTTCTTC	CASSEGATREQFF
TRBJ2-2	.	.	TRBV9	TGTGCCAGCAGCTTCCAGCCCCTAGGTCAGTGGGGGCTCACCGGGGAGCTGTTTTTT	CASSFQPLGQWGLTGELFF
TRBJ2-5	once	TRBD2	TRBV9	TGTGCCAGCAGCGTAGGGGGACTAGCGGGCCAAGAGACCCAGTACTTC	CASSVGGLAGQETQYF
TRBJ1-1	.	.	TRBV6-1	TGTGCCAGCAGATCAGGGATGAACACTGAAGCTTTCTTT	CASRSGMNTEAFF
TRBJ2-1	few	TRBD1	TRBV5-6	TGTGCCAGCAGCTCCGGGACAGCACCATCCTACAATGAGCAGTTCTTC	CASSSGTAPSYNEQFF
TRBJ1-3	.	.	TRBV5-1	TGCGCCAGCAGCCTCGGGGTCTCCGGGGGAAACACCATATATTTT	CASSLGVSGGNTIYF
TRBJ2-7	few	.	TRBV19	TGTGCCAGTAGTATAGTGACTAGTTCCTCCTACGAGCAGTACTTC	CASSIVTSSSYEQYF
TRBJ1-1	.	.	TRBV28	TGTGCCGCGGGGGTTCCCAACACTGAAGCTTTCTTT	CAAGVPNTEAFF
TRBJ1-1	.	TRBD1	TRBV2	TGTGCCAGCAGGCAGACAGGGTCCAACACTGAAGCTTTCTTT	CASRQTGSNTEAFF
TRBJ1-5	.	.	TRBV10-3	TGTGCCATCAGTGTTGAGGGCTTCAGGCAGCCCCAGCATTTT	CAISVEGFRQPQHF
TRBJ1-5	.	.	TRBV12-5	TGTGCTAGTGTCGCGAGGGAGTACGGCAATCAGCCCCAGCATTTT	CASVAREYGNQPQHF
TRBJ1-5	.	TRBD1	TRBV19	TGTGCCAGTAGGACAGGACAGGGACTTGTCCCTCAGCCCCAGCATTTT	CASRTGQGLVPQPQHF
TRBJ2-5	.	TRBD2	TRBV6-1	TGTGCCAGCAGTGAAGGGCTAGCGGTACAAGAGACCCAGTACTTC	CASSEGLAVQETQYF
TRBJ1-1	.	TRBD1	TRBV28	TGTGCCAGCAGTTTGACAGGGAGAACTGAAGCTTTCTTT	CASSLTGRTEAFF
TRBJ2-2	once	TRBD1	TRBV2	TGTGCCAGCAGTTGGCCGACAGGGGGTACGGATACCGGGGAGCTGTTTTTT	CASSWPTGGTDTGELFF
TRBJ1-1	.	.	TRBV28	TGTGCCAGCAGTTTTACCGAGGGCGGCACTGAAGCTTTCTTT	CASSFTEGGTEAFF
TRBJ2-7	few	.	TRBV4-1	TGCGCCAGCAGCCAAGTGGATCTCGGGTTTACCTACGAGCAGTACTTC	CASSQVDLGFTYEQYF
TRBJ1-2	once	TRBD1	TRBV5-4	TGTGCCAGCAGCTCCGCCCAGGGGGGCTATGGCTACACCTTC	CASSSAQGGYGYTF
TRBJ2-5	.	.	TRBV5-1	TGCGCCAGCACATCAACCGACATACCCCAAGAGACCCAGTACTTC	CASTSTDIPQETQYF
TRBJ2-3	.	TRBD2	TRBV5-1	TGCGCCAGCAGCTCAGGATCCTCTAGCCGGGCGGGAGGTTCAGGCGCGCAGTATTTT	CASSSGSSSRAGGSGAQYF
TRBJ2-1	.	TRBD1	TRBV29-1	TGCAGCGTTGGAGCGCAACCAGGGGGCGCCATCGATGAGCAGTTCTTC	CSVGAQPGGAIDEQFF
TRBJ1-2	.	.	TRBV2	TGTGCCAGCAGTGAAGACAGATCGGCAGGGGATGGCTACACCTTC	CASSEDRSAGDGYTF
TRBJ2-2	.	.	TRBV13	TGTGCCAGCAGCTTCTGGGCTCGCCTTAACACCGGGGAGCTGTTTTTT	CASSFWARLNTGELFF
TRBJ2-1	few	TRBD2	TRBV10-3	TGTGCCATCGGAGCGGGAGAGGGGTACAATGAGCAGTTCTTC	CAIGAGEGYNEQFF
TRBJ2-5	.	TRBD2	TRBV19	TGTGCCAGTAGTGAGGGGCTAGCGGGATTCGGGGAGACCCAGTACTTC	CASSEGLAGFGETQYF
TRBJ2-1	.	TRBD2	TRBV10-2	TGCGCCAGCAGTGAGATTAGGACTAGGATGAGGAATGAGCAGTTCTTC	CASSEIRTRMRNEQFF
TRBJ1-1	.	.	TRBV5-1	TGCGCCAGCAGCTGGGGTGGGAGGGGCGACACTGAAGCTTTCTTT	CASSWGGRGDTEAFF
TRBJ1-2	few	TRBD1	TRBV5-1	TGCGCCAGCAGCACATCCGGGACAGGCAACTATGGCTACACCTTC	CASSTSGTGNYGYTF